Sequencing of this T cell receptor (beta chain) was carried out in a study of T cell responses to AZD1222 COVID-19 vaccine. Sequencing used immunoSEQ multiplex PCR; TCRdb keeps in-frame clones, though not all of them. The sample has 90,000 to 150,000 clones; roughly 90% are singletons. This clone was recorded only once. Its antigen is unknown. CDR1 and CDR2 (germline): SEHNR, FQNEAQ (reference sequence). With 0 bases removed from V and 4 bases from J, the gap between germline ends came to 4 bases. This CDR3 has 13 residues. Points from the study as a whole: Baseline antibody screening turned up just a handful of seropositive AZD1222 recipients. The donors showed a predominance of white British ancestry and of females, with possible underestimation of clonal diversity. Repertoires were obtained solely post-peak T cell response.

The sequences come from peripheral blood, collected on day 0 of AZD1222 vaccination. This receptor was obtained from an adult in good health. The chain recombines TRBV7-9 with TRBJ1-3; D unresolved. The CDR3 region is CASSLAEGNTIYF. In DNA, the CDR3 is TGTGCCAGCAGCTTAGCGGAGGGAAACACCATATATTTT.